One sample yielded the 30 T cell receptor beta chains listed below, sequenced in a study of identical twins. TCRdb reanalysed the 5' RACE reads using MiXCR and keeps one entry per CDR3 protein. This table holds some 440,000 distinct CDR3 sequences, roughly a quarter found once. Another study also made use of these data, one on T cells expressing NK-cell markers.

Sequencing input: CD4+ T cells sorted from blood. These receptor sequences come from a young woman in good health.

CDR3 bases: TGCAGTGCTAGGCGTCCCGGGACCGCGAGCAATCAGCCCCAGCATTTT. The encoded protein is CSARRPGTASNQPQHF. The V call is TRBV20-1, the J call TRBJ1-5; D might be TRBD1 (5 bases). This CDR3 region has 16 residues. Germline CDR1 reads DFQATT; CDR2 reads SNEGSKA (reference sequence). Trimming left V 3 bases short and J 1 base short, with 16 bases between.

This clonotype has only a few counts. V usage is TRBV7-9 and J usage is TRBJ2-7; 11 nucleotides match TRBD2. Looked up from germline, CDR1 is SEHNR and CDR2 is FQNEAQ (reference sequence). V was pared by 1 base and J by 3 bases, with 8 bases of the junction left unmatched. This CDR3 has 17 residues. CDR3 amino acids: CASSLEGGLAESYEQYF. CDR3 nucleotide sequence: TGTGCCAGCAGCTTAGAGGGGGGACTAGCGGAAAGCTACGAGCAGTACTTC.

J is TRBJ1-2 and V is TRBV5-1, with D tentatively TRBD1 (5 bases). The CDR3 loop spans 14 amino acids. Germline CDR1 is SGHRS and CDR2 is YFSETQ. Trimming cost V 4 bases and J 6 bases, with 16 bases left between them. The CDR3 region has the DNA TGCGCCAGCAGCCTGGAACAGAGAGGGGATGGCTACACCTTC. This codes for CASSLEQRGDGYTF.

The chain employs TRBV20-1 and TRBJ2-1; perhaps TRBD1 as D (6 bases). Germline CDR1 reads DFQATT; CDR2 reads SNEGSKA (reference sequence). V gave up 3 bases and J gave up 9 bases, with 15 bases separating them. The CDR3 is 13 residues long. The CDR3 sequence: CSARIPGVGEQFF. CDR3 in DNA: TGCAGTGCTAGGATCCCAGGGGTTGGTGAGCAGTTCTTC.

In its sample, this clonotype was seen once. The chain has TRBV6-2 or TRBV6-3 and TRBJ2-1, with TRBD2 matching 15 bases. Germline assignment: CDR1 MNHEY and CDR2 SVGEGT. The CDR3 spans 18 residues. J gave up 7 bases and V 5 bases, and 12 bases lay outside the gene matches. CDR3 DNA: TGTGCCAGCAGTCGCATCAAATGGACTAGCGGGAGGGGGAATGAGCAGTTCTTC. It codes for CASSRIKWTSGRGNEQFF.

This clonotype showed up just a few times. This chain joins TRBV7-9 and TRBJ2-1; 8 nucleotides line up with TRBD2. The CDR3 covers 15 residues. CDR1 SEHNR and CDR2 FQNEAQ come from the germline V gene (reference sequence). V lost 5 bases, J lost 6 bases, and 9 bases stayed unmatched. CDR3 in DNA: TGTGCCAGCAGCCCGGGGGCTAGCGGGTTCAATGAGCAGTTCTTC. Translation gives CASSPGASGFNEQFF.

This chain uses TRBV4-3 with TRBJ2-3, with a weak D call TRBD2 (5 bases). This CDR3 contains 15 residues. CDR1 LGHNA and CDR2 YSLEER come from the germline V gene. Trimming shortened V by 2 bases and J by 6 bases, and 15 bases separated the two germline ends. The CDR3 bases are TGCGCCAGCAGCCAATTCTCGCGAGGAGGCGATACGCAGTATTTT. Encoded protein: CASSQFSRGGDTQYF.

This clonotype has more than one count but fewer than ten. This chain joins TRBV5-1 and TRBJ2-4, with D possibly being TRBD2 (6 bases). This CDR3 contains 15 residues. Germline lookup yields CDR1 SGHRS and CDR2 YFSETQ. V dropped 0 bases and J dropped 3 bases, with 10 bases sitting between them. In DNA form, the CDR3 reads TGCGCCAGCAGCTTGGACGCGGGGATCAAAAACATTCAGTACTTC. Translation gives CASSLDAGIKNIQYF.

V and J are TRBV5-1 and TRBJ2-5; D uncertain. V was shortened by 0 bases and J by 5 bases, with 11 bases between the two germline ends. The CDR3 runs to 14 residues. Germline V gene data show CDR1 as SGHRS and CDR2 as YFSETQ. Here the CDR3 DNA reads TGCGCCAGCAGCTTGGATAGAGCTGCGGAGACCCAGTACTTC. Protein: CASSLDRAAETQYF.

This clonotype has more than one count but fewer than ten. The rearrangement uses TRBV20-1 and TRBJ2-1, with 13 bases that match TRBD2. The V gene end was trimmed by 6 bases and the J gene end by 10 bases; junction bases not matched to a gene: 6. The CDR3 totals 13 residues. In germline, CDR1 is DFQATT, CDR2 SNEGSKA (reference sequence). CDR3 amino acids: CSAPGLAGPEQFF. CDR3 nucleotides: TGCAGTGCACCGGGACTAGCGGGGCCCGAGCAGTTCTTC.

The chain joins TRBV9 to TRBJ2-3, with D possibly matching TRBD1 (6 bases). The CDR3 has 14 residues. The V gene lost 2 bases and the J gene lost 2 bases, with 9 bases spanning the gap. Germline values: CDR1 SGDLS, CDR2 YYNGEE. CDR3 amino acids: CASSVGATTDTQYF. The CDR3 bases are TGTGCCAGCAGCGTGGGGGCCACCACAGATACGCAGTATTTT.

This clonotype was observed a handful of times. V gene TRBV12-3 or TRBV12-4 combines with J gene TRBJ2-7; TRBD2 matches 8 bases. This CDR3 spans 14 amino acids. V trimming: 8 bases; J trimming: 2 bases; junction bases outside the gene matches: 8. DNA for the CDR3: TGTGCCAGCGCCGTTACTAGCGGCGCCTACGAGCAGTACTTC. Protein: CASAVTSGAYEQYF.

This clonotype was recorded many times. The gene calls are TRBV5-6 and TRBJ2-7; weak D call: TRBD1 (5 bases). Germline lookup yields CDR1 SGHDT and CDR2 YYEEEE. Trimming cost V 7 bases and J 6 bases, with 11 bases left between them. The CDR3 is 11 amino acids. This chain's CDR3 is CASAGKGEQYF. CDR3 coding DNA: TGTGCCAGCGCAGGGAAGGGCGAGCAGTACTTC.

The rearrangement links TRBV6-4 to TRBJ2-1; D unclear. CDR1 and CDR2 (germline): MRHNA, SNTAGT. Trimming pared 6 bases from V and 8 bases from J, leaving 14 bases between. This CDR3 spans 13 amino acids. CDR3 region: CASSNEPGYEQFF. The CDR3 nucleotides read TGTGCCAGCAGCAACGAACCCGGGTATGAGCAGTTCTTC.

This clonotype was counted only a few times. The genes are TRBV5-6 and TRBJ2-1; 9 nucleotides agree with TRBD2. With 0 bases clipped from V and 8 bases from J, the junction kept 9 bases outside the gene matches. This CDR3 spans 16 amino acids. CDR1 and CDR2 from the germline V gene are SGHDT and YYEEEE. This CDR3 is CASSLGLAGNFHEQFF. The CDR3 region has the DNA TGTGCCAGCAGCTTGGGTCTAGCGGGGAACTTCCATGAGCAGTTCTTC.

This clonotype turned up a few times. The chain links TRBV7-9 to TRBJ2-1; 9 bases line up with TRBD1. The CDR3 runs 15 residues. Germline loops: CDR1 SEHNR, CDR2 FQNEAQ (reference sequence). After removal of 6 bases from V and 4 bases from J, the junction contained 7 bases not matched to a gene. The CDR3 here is CASSPLDRGYNEQFF. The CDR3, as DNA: TGTGCCAGCAGTCCTCTGGACAGGGGTTACAATGAGCAGTTCTTC.

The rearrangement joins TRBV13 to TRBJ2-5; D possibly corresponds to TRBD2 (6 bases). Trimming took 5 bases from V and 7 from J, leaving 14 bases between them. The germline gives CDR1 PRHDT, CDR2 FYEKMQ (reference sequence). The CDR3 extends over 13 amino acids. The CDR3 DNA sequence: TGTGCCAGCAGCCCCCCCTCCGGGGGGACCCAGTACTTC. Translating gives CASSPPSGGTQYF.

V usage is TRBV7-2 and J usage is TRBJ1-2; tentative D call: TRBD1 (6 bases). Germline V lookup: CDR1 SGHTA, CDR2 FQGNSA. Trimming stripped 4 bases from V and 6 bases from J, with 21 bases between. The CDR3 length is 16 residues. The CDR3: CASSSVAGTPGDGYTF. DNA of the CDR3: TGTGCCAGCAGCTCGGTGGCCGGGACACCGGGGGATGGCTACACCTTC.

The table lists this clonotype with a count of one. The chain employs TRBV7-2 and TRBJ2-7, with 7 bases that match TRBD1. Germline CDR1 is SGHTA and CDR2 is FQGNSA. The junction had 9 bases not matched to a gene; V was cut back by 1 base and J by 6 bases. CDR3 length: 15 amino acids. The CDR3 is CASSLDRQGSGEQYF. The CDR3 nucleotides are TGTGCCAGCAGCTTAGACAGACAGGGTTCAGGCGAGCAGTACTTC.

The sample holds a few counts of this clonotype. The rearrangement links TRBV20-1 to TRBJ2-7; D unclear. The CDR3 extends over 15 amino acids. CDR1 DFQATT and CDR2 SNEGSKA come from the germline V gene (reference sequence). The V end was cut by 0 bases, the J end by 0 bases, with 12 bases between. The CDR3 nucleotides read TGCAGTGCTAGAGACGAGTCGACCTTCTCCTACGAGCAGTACTTC. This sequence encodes CSARDESTFSYEQYF.

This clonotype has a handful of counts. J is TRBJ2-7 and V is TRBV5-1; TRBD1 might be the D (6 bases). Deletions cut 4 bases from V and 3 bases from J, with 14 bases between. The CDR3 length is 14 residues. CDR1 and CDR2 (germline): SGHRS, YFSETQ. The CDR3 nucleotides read TGCGCCAGCAGCCCCGACGGCAGGGGCTACGAGCAGTACTTC. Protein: CASSPDGRGYEQYF.

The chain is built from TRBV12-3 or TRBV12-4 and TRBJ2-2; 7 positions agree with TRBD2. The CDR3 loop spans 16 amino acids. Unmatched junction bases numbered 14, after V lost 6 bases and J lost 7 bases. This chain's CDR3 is CASSTWGLLTVGELFF. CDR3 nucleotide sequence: TGTGCCAGCAGCACTTGGGGACTACTTACTGTCGGGGAGCTGTTTTTT.

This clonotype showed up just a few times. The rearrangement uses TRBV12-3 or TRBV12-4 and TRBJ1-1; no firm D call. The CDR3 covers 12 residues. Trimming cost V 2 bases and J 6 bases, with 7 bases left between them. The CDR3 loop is CASSLNQAEAFF. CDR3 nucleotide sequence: TGTGCCAGCAGTTTAAACCAGGCTGAAGCTTTCTTT.

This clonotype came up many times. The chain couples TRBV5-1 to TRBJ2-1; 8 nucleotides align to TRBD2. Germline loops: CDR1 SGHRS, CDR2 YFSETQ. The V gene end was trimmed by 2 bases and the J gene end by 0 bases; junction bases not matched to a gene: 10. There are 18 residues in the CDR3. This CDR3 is CASSLVPSGQSSYNEQFF. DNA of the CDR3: TGCGCCAGCAGCTTAGTGCCTAGCGGGCAGAGCTCCTACAATGAGCAGTTCTTC.

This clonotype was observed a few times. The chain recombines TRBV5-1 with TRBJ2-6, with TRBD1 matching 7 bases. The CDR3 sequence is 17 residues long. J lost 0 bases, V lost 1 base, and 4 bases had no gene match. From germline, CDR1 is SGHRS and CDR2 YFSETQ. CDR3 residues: CASSLIGQASGANVLTF. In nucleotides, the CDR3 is TGCGCCAGCAGCTTGATCGGACAGGCCTCTGGGGCCAACGTCCTGACTTTC.

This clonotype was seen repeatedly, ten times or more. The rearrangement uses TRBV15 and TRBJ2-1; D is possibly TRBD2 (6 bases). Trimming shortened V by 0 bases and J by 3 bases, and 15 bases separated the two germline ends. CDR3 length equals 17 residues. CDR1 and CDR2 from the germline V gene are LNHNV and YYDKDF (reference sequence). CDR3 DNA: TGTGCCACCAGCAGAGAGCGGGGTCTCCTATTCTACAATGAGCAGTTCTTC. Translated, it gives CATSRERGLLFYNEQFF.

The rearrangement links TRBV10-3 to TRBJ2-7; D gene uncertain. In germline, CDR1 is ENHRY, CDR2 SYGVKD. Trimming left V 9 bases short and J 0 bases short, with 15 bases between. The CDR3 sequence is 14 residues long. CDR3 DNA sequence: TGTGCCATTCTCCGGGCCCCGAACTCCTACGAGCAGTACTTC. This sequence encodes CAILRAPNSYEQYF.

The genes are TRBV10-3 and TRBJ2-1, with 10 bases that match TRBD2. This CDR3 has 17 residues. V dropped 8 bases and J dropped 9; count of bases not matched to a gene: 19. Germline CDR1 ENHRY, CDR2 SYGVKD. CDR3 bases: TGTGCCATCGGAACCGCACTAGCGGGGAACCGCTTGGCTGAGCAGTTCTTC. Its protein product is CAIGTALAGNRLAEQFF.

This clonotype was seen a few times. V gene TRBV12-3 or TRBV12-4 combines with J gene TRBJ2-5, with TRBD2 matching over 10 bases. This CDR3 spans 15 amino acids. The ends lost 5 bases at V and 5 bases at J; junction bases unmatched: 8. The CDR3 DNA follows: TGTGCCAGCAGTACAACTAGCGGGGCCAGGGAGACCCAGTACTTC. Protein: CASSTTSGARETQYF.

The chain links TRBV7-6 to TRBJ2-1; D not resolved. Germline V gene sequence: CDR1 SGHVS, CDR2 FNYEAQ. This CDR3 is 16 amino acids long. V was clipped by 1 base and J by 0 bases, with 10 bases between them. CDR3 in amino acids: CASSLVPAGSYNEQFF. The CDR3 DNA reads TGTGCCAGCAGCTTAGTCCCAGCAGGCTCCTACAATGAGCAGTTCTTC.